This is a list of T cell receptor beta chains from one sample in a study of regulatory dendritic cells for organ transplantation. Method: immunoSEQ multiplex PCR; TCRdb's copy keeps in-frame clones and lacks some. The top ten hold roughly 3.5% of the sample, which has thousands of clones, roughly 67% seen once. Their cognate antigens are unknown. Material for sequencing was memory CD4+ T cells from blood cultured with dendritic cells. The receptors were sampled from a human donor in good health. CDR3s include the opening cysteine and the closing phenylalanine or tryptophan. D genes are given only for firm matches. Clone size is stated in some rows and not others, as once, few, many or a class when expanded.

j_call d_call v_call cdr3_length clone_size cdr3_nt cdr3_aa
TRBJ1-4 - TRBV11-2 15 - TGTGCCAGCAGCTCCGCGGGACGGAATAATGAAAAACTGTTTTTT CASSSAGRNNEKLFF
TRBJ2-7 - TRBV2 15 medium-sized TGTGCCAGCAGTGAAGCTGGGACTTTATCCTACGAGCAGTACTTC CASSEAGTLSYEQYF
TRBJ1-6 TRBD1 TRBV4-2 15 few TGTGCCAGCAGCCAGGCTACAGGGGTTAATTCACCCCTCCACTTT CASSQATGVNSPLHF
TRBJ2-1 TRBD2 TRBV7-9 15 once TGTGCCAGCAGCCCCCCGGGGGGGTCCTACAATGAGCAGTTCTTC CASSPPGGSYNEQFF
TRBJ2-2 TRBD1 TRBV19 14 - TGTGCCAGTGTACAGGGGGCGCGAACCGGGGAGCTGTTTTTT CASVQGARTGELFF
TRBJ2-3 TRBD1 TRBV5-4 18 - TGTGCCAGCAGCTTGGAGCCGCAGGGGGCCCCGCACACAGATACGCAGTATTTT CASSLEPQGAPHTDTQYF
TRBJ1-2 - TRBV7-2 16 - TGTGCCAGCAGCTCACCCTTCGGACAGTTTAACTATGGCTACACCTTC CASSSPFGQFNYGYTF
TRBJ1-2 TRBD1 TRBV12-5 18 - TGTGCTAGTGGTCGCCTGGATCTTTGGACAGGGGGAATCCATGGCTACACCTTC CASGRLDLWTGGIHGYTF
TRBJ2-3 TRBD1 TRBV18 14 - TGTGCCAGCTCGGCAGGGGGTTTCAAAGATACGCAGTATTTT CASSAGGFKDTQYF
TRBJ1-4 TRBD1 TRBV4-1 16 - TGCGCCAGCAGCCTTTACGACAGGGGGGTAAACGAAAAACTGTTTTTT CASSLYDRGVNEKLFF
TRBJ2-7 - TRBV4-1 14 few TGCGCCAGCAGCCAAGTGCAGGGATCCTACGAGCAGTACTTC CASSQVQGSYEQYF
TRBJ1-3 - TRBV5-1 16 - TGCGCCAGCAGCCCCGGGGGTCGGTCCCCTGGAAGCACCATATATTTT CASSPGGRSPGSTIYF
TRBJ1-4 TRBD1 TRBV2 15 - TGTGCCAGCGGCCGGGACAGGGGGACTAATGAAAAACTGTTTTTT CASGRDRGTNEKLFF
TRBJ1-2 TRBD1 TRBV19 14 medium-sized TGTGCCAGTAGACACAGGGGGCGCGGATATGGCTACACCTTC CASRHRGRGYGYTF
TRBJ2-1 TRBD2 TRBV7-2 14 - TGTGCCAGCAGCTTAGGGCTAGCGGACGGTGAGCAGTTCTTC CASSLGLADGEQFF
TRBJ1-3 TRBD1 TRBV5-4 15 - TGTGCCAGCAGCTTTGGACAGGGAGTGGGAAACACCATATATTTT CASSFGQGVGNTIYF
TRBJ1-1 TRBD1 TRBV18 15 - TGTGCCAGCTCACCACCGACAGGGCAGGGAACTGAAGCTTTCTTT CASSPPTGQGTEAFF
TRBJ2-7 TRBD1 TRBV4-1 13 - TGCGCCAGCAGCGCGCCACAGGGGTACGAGCAGTACTTC CASSAPQGYEQYF